Ten or more counts support the clone carrying this T cell receptor beta chain. Its matching antigen is unknown. The time point denotes: persistent/refractory GD, antithyroid drugs over 5 years with positive TRAb. From PBMCs, RNA was extracted and then used to make the TCR library. This sample was included in a study of regulatory T cells in long-lasting Graves disease. Whole-study results and caveats: The study examined only peripheral blood, not thyroid tissue. TRBV28, TRBJ1-2 and TRBJ2-5 emerged as the favored segments in persistent disease. Among the persistent patients, 2,741 public clonotypes were shared, more than the approximately 970 shared among new patients.

This CDR3 has 13 amino acids. Deletions cut 5 bases from V and 8 bases from J, with 15 bases between. Germline V gives CDR1 SGHTA, CDR2 FQGNSA. Arm-PCR with iRepertoire HTBI primers amplified the CDR3 regions for these TCR beta libraries. Each CDR3 protein gets one entry after TCRdb re-called the multiplex PCR reads with MiXCR. This sample carries 400,000 to 500,000 distinct CDR3 sequences, 21% of them seen once, and the ten largest clones take more than 13%. The sample here was peripheral blood mononuclear cells (PBMCs), taken when the disease was refractory, from a patient treated with antithyroid drugs. This chain links TRBV7-2 with TRBJ1-1; possibly TRBD1 for D (6 bases). This TCR was sampled from a female donor with Graves disease. The CDR3 DNA sequence: TGTGCCAGCAGCCCAAAAATGGACAGAGAAGCTTTCTTT. Its protein is CASSPKMDREAFF.